This TCR beta chain was identified during a study of T-cell reconstitution after alpha-beta-depleted transplantation in children. This sample's TCRbeta library carried unique molecular identifier barcodes. One entry per CDR3 protein, called by TCRdb with MiXCR from the PCR reads. Of nearly 550,000 distinct CDR3 sequences in the sample, around 17% were seen once. This CDR3 comprises 15 residues. With V trimmed by 4 bases and J by 0 bases, 4 bases remained unmatched. In germline, CDR1 is ENHRY, CDR2 SYGVKD. The receptor was derived from a human donor who donated a stem cell graft to a child with acute lymphoblastic leukemia. The source was PBMCs from the stem cell graft donor, collected from the stem cell graft. The V call is TRBV10-3, the J call TRBJ2-5; 8 positions match TRBD2. The CDR3 sequence: CAISVRGLDQETQYF. CDR3 in DNA: TGTGCCATCAGTGTGAGGGGACTAGACCAAGAGACCCAGTACTTC.